This T cell receptor (beta chain) was profiled in a study of cytomegalovirus exposure and HLA in healthy donors. Turning to the study itself: Previous work identified roughly 120 million unique TCR beta sequences from around 200 million T cells.

Concerning this clone: Its antigen is not known.

The primer mix had 60 Vbeta and 13 Jbeta primers. The assay was immunoSEQ multiplex PCR, and TCRdb's table has in-frame clones only and misses some. The profile shows 86,000 or so clones, roughly 77% of them singletons. Findings of the study overall: A later analysis linked a missense variant in DCLRE1C to the trimming of TCR beta V and J genes. Previously analyzed data showed that most TCR beta V segments were productive at a frequency of about 87% or about 30%.

The J segment lost 7 bases and the V segment lost 1 base, leaving 17 bases of the junction unmatched. Looked up from germline, CDR1 is GTSNPN and CDR2 is SVGIG (reference sequence). This CDR3 comprises 17 residues. This clonotype originated in a woman aged 40-49 years in good health and CMV-seropositive. V usage is TRBV30 and J usage is TRBJ2-7; 9 nucleotides line up with TRBD2. The sample taken for sequencing was PBMCs. The CDR3 sequence is CAWSAPWVAGDRLEQYF. CDR3 bases: TGTGCCTGGAGTGCCCCCTGGGTAGCGGGAGACCGTCTAGAGCAGTACTTC.